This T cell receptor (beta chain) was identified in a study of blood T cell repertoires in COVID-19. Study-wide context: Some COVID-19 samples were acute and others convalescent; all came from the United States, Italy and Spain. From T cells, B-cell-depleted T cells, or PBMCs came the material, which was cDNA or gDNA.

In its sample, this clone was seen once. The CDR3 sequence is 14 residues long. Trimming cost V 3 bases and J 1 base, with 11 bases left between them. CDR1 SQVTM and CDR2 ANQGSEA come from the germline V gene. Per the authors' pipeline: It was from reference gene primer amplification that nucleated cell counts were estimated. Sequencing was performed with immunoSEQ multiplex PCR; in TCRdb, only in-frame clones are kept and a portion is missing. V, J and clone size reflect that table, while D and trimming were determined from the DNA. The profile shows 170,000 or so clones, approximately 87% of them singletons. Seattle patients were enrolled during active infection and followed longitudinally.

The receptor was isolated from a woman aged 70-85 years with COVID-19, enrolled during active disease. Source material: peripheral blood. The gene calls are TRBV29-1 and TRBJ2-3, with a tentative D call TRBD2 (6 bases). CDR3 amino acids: CSVDGGKGTDTQYF. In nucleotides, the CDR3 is TGCAGCGTTGACGGCGGGAAGGGCACAGATACGCAGTATTTT.